Listed below are T cell receptor beta chains from one sample, sequenced in a study of T-cell memory formation after mild COVID-19. MiXCR was run by TCRdb on the 5' RACE reads, yielding one entry per CDR3 protein. The table includes under 650,000 distinct CDR3 sequences, over 15% detected once. Source material: PBMCs or a T cell subset sorted from them (not recorded which). The receptors stem from an adult woman who had mild COVID-19 (a few samples of this study predate the infection). Cell type and time point are not known. Both conserved end residues are part of each CDR3. Each record gives: J gene, D gene, clone size, V gene, CDR3 protein, CDR3 DNA. D genes are given only for firm matches. The size field is filled for only some rows; it gives once, few, many or a size class.

TRBJ1-4	NA	NA	TRBV28	CASSPKEGSEKLFF	TGTGCCAGCAGTCCAAAGGAGGGAAGCGAAAAACTGTTTTTT
TRBJ2-7	NA	many	TRBV28	CASRGQLNFYEQYF	TGTGCCAGCAGAGGACAGTTGAATTTTTACGAGCAGTACTTC
TRBJ2-5	NA	NA	TRBV10-3	CAIMGVQETQYF	TGTGCCATCATGGGGGTTCAAGAGACCCAGTACTTC
TRBJ2-5	TRBD1	NA	TRBV11-3	CASSSGTVKETQYF	TGTGCCAGCAGCTCCGGGACAGTAAAAGAGACCCAGTACTTC
TRBJ2-7	NA	NA	TRBV20-1	CSARGLSSYEQYF	TGCAGTGCTAGAGGTCTTTCCTCCTACGAGCAGTACTTC
TRBJ2-2	TRBD2	few	TRBV7-6	CASSLGPGGTGELFF	TGTGCCAGCAGCTTAGGACCGGGAGGAACCGGGGAGCTGTTTTTT
TRBJ2-5	NA	many	TRBV12-3/TRBV12-4	CASSLTGLGETQYF	TGTGCCAGCAGTCTAACAGGATTAGGGGAGACCCAGTACTTC
TRBJ2-7	NA	few	TRBV9	CASSVGSSIGEQYF	TGTGCCAGCAGCGTAGGTTCTAGCATTGGCGAGCAGTACTTC
TRBJ2-1	TRBD1	few	TRBV12-3/TRBV12-4	CASNSRDRAYNEQFF	TGTGCCAGCAATTCCCGGGACAGGGCTTACAATGAGCAGTTCTTC
TRBJ2-5	NA	NA	TRBV6-6	CASSQTSQETQYF	TGTGCCAGCAGCCAGACTAGCCAAGAGACCCAGTACTTC
TRBJ2-1	TRBD2	few	TRBV5-1	CASSLRSGGTYNEQFF	TGCGCCAGCAGCCTCCGCTCGGGAGGGACCTACAATGAGCAGTTCTTC
TRBJ2-5	NA	NA	TRBV15	CATSSFVDRENQYF	TGTGCCACCAGCAGTTTTGTGGACAGAGAGAACCAGTACTTC